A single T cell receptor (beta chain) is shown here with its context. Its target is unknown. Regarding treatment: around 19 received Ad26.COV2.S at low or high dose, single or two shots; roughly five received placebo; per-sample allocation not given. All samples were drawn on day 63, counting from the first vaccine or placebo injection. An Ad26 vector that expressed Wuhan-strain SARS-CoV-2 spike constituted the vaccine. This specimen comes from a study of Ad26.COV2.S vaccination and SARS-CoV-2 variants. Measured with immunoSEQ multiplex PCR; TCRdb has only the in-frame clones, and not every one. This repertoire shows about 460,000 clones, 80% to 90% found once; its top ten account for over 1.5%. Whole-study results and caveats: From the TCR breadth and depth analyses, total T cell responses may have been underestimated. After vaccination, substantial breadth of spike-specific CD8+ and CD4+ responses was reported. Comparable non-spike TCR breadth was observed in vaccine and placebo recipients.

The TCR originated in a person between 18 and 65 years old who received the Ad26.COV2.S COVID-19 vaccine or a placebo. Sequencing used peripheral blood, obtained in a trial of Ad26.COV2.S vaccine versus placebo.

CDR3 region: CASSQRTGAWEQYF. In nucleotides, the CDR3 is TGTGCCAGCAGCCAAAGGACAGGGGCGTGGGAGCAGTACTTC. The V and J genes are TRBV3-1 (or the pseudogene TRBV3-2) and TRBJ2-7, with 9 bases aligning to TRBD1. The V gene end was trimmed by 2 bases and the J gene end by 7 bases; junction bases not matched to a gene: 6. Germline V CDR1 and CDR2: LGHDT, YNNKEL (reference sequence). This CDR3 region has 14 residues.